This TCR beta chain appears in the sequencing data of a study of T-cell reconstitution after alpha-beta-depleted transplantation in children. This clonotype was observed a handful of times. A library of TCRbeta sequences, prepared with unique molecular identifiers, was generated. Each CDR3 protein is one row after TCRdb ran MiXCR on the PCR reads. The sample yields around 450,000 distinct CDR3 sequences, around 16% seen once. This TCR was recovered from a boy under two years old who had a stem cell transplant for Wiskott-Aldrich syndrome, so the T cells may come from the graft donor. The source was PBMCs, mostly from graft donor cells, collected 360 days after TCRalphabeta/CD19-depleted stem cell transplant.

The CDR3 protein is CSVDRLLAVPTDTQYF. DNA of the CDR3: TGCAGCGTTGACCGACTACTAGCGGTACCCACAGATACGCAGTATTTT. This chain connects TRBV29-1 to TRBJ2-3, with 8 bases lining up with TRBD2. V trimming: 3 bases; J trimming: 2 bases; junction bases outside the gene matches: 10. The CDR3 length is 16 residues. The germline gives CDR1 SQVTM, CDR2 ANQGSEA.